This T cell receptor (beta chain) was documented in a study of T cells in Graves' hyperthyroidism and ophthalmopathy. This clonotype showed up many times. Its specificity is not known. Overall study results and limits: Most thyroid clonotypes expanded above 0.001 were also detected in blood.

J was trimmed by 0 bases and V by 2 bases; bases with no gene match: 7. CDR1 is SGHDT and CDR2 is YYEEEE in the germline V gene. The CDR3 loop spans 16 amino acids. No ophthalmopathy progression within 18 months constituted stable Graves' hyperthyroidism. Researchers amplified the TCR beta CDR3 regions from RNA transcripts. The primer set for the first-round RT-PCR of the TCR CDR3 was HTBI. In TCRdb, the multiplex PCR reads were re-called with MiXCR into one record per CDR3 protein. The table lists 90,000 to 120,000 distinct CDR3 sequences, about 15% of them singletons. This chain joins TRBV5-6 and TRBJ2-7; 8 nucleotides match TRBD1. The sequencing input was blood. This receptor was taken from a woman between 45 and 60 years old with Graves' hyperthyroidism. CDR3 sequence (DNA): TGTGCCAGCAGCTTACTCCGGGACAGGTACTCCTACGAGCAGTACTTC. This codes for CASSLLRDRYSYEQYF. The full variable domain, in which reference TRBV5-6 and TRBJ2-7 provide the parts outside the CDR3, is DAGVTQSPTHLIKTRGQQVTLRCSPKSGHDTVSWYQQALGQGPQFIFQYYEEEERQRGNFPDRFSGHQFPNYSSELNVNALLLGDSALYLCASSLLRDRYSYEQYFGPGTRLTVT.